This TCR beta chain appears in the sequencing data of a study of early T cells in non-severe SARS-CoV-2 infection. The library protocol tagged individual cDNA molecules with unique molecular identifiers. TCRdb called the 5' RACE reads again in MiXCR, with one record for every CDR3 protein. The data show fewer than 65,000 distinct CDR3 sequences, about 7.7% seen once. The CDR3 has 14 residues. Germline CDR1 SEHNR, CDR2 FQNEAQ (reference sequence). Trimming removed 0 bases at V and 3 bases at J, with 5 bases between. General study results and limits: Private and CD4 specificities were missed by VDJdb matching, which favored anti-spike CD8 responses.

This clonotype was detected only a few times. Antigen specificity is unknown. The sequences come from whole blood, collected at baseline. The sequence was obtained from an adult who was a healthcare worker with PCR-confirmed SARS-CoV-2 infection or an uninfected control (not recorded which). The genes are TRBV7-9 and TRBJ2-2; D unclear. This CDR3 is CASSLASYTGELFF. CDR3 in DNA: TGTGCCAGCAGCTTAGCCAGCTACACCGGGGAGCTGTTTTTT.